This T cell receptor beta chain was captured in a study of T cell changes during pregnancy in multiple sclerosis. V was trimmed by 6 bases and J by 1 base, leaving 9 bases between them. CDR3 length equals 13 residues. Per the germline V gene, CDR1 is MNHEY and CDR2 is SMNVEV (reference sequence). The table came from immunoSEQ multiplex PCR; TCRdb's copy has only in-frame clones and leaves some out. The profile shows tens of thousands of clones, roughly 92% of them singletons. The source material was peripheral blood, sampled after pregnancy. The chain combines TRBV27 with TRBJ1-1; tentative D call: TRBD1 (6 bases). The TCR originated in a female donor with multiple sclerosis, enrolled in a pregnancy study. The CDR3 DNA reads TGTGCCAGCAGGGACAGACCGAACACTGAAGCTTTCTTT. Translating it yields CASRDRPNTEAFF.